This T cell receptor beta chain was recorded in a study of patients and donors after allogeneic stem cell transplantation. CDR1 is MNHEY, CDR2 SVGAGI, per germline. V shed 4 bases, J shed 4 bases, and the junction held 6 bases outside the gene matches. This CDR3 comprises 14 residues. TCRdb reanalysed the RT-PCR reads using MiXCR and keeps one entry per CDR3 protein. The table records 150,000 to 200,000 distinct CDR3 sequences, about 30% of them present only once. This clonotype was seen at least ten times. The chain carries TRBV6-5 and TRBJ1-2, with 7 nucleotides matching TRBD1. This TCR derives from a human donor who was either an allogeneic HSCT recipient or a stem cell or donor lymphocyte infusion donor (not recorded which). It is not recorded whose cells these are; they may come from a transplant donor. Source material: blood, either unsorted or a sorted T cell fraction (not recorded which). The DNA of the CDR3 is TGTGCCAGCAGTTGGAAGGACAGGCCCTATGGCTACACCTTC. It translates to CASSWKDRPYGYTF.